This record looks at one T cell receptor beta chain sequence and its context. Its antigen remains unknown. Noted time point: pretreatment peripheral blood. The data were taken from a study of PD-L1 blockade in urothelial cancer. Germline V gene lookup returns CDR1 MDHEN and CDR2 SYDVKM. The V segment lost 10 bases and the J segment 1 base; nucleotides outside the gene matches: 6. The CDR3 covers 13 residues. Profiled with immunoSEQ multiplex PCR; TCRdb holds only in-frame clones, not every one. This table has 70,000 to 90,000 clones, around 85% appearing once. Study outcomes and limitations: When pretreatment blood TCR clonality was below the median, it predicted better survival.

This sequence originates from a man in his fifties or sixties with urothelial cancer. V is TRBV28 and J is TRBJ2-5; the match to TRBD2 covers 7 bases. The specimen comprised PBMCs, sampled around atezolizumab (anti-PD-L1) treatment. DNA of the CDR3: TGTGCCATTAGTGCGGGAGTCCAAGAGACCCAGTACTTC. Translation: CAISAGVQETQYF.